The 31 T cell receptor beta chains listed next were all sequenced from one sample in a study of blood T cell repertoires in COVID-19. Repertoires were generated with immunoSEQ multiplex PCR, while TCRdb's copy carries only in-frame clones and drops some. The sample shows 70,000 to 95,000 clones, around 81% of them seen only once. What was sequenced was peripheral blood. The origin of the receptors is a woman in her 70s with active or convalescent COVID-19.

This chain links TRBV29-1 with TRBJ1-2; 9 bases line up with TRBD1. The germline CDR1 and CDR2 sequences are SQVTM and ANQGSEA. The CDR3 totals 12 residues. Trimming at V came to 6 bases and at J to 7 bases, leaving 6 bases not matched to a gene. The CDR3 sequence: CSVSGTGSGYTF. In DNA, the CDR3 is TGCAGCGTATCCGGGACAGGGTCTGGCTACACCTTC. The variable domain in full, with the rest retrieved from reference TRBV29-1 and TRBJ1-2, is SAVISQKPSRDICQRGTSLTIQCQVDSQVTMMFWYRQQPGQSLTLIATANQGSEATYESGFVIDKFPISRPNLTFSTLTVSNMSPEDSSIYLCSVSGTGSGYTFGSGTRLTVV.

J is TRBJ1-1 and V is TRBV18, with TRBD1 identical over 7 bases. The CDR3 runs 17 residues. Germline values: CDR1 KGHSH, CDR2 LQKENI. V lost 3 bases and J lost 0; bases outside the gene matches: 10. The CDR3 region is CASSPRRTGLLNTEAFF. DNA of the CDR3: TGTGCCAGCTCACCTAGGCGGACAGGACTTCTGAACACTGAAGCTTTCTTT. The whole variable domain, remainder taken from reference TRBV18 and TRBJ1-1, is NAGVMQNPRHLVRRRGQEARLRCSPMKGHSHVYWYRQLPEEGLKFMVYLQKENIIDESGMPKERFSAEFPKEGPSILRIQQVVRGDSAAYFCASSPRRTGLLNTEAFFGQGTRLTVV.

This chain uses TRBV2 with TRBJ1-4; 11 positions agree with TRBD1. After removal of 6 bases from V and 7 bases from J, the junction contained 7 bases not matched to a gene. CDR3 length equals 15 residues. CDR1 and CDR2 from the germline V gene are SNHLY and FYNNEI. CDR3 region: CASSATGQGGEKLFF. As DNA, the CDR3 is TGTGCCAGCAGCGCTACGGGACAGGGGGGTGAAAAACTGTTTTTT.

V gene TRBV3-1 (or the pseudogene TRBV3-2) combines with J gene TRBJ1-5, with 10 bases identical to TRBD1. Germline V CDR1 and CDR2: LGHDT, YNNKEL (reference sequence). V lost 4 bases and J lost 6; bases outside the gene matches: 3. The CDR3 is made up of 14 amino acids. As DNA, the CDR3 is TGTGCCAGCAGCCTAGACAGGGGGCTTCAGCCCCAGCATTTT. It translates to CASSLDRGLQPQHF.

The J gene is TRBJ2-7, the V gene TRBV6-2 or TRBV6-3; no firm D call. V gave up 5 bases and J gave up 0 bases, with 11 bases separating them. Germline V gene lookup returns CDR1 MNHEY and CDR2 SVGEGT. The CDR3 consists of 14 residues. The DNA of the CDR3 is TGTGCCAGCAGTGCCCCATCCAGCTCCTACGAGCAGTACTTC. This gives the protein CASSAPSSSYEQYF.

The sample holds a few counts of this clone. The genes are TRBV5-4 and TRBJ1-5; tentative D call: TRBD1 (6 bases). Germline V lookup: CDR1 SGHNT, CDR2 YYREEE (reference sequence). V was cut by 0 bases and J by 3 bases, with 10 bases left in between. This CDR3 region has 15 residues. This CDR3 reads CASSLGGGLNQPQHF. CDR3 coding DNA: TGTGCCAGCAGCTTGGGCGGGGGCCTCAATCAGCCCCAGCATTTT.

The genes are TRBV7-2 and TRBJ2-7; D unclear. The V gene's germline CDR1 is SGHTA and CDR2 FQGNSA. V dropped 3 bases and J dropped 2 bases, with 11 bases sitting between them. The CDR3 covers 14 residues. The CDR3 coding sequence is TGTGCCAGCAGCTTGTCCCAATCCACCTACGAGCAGTACTTC. Its protein is CASSLSQSTYEQYF.

As regards this clone: Other DNA sequences in this specimen translate into the identical CDR3. The rearrangement uses TRBV18 and TRBJ1-2, with 7 bases that match TRBD1. The germline gives CDR1 KGHSH, CDR2 LQKENI. This CDR3 is 13 amino acids long. Trimming at V came to 6 bases and at J to 3 bases, leaving 4 bases not matched to a gene. This chain's CDR3 is CASSLDRDYGYTF. The CDR3 bases are TGTGCCAGCTCCCTCGACAGGGACTATGGCTACACCTTC. Based on the CDR3 plus reference TRBV18 and TRBJ1-2, the full variable domain is NAGVMQNPRHLVRRRGQEARLRCSPMKGHSHVYWYRQLPEEGLKFMVYLQKENIIDESGMPKERFSAEFPKEGPSILRIQQVVRGDSAAYFCASSLDRDYGYTFGSGTRLTVV.

The CDR3 coding sequence is TGCGCCAGCAGCCAAGACAGAAACTATGGCTACACCTTC. Translated, it gives CASSQDRNYGYTF. The rearrangement uses TRBV4-3 and TRBJ1-2; no firm D call. The CDR3 consists of 13 residues. V was trimmed by 0 bases and J by 2 bases, leaving 4 bases between them. Germline V gene data show CDR1 as LGHNA and CDR2 as YSLEER.

This clone was seen only once. V is TRBV2 and J is TRBJ2-2; maybe TRBD1 (5 bases). The V gene lost 5 bases and the J gene lost 4 bases, with 8 bases spanning the gap. Germline V gives CDR1 SNHLY, CDR2 FYNNEI. There are 13 residues in the CDR3. CDR3 amino acids: CASSSQGTGELFF. The CDR3 coding sequence is TGTGCCAGCAGTTCCCAGGGCACCGGGGAGCTGTTTTTT. The full variable domain, with the rest looked up from reference TRBV2 and TRBJ2-2, is EPEVTQTPSHQVTQMGQEVILRCVPISNHLYFYWYRQILGQKVEFLVSFYNNEISEKSEIFDDQFSVERPDGSNFTLKIRSTKLEDSAMYFCASSSQGTGELFFGEGSRLTVL.

This chain links TRBV27 with TRBJ1-1; 12 bases are shared with TRBD1. This CDR3 spans 14 amino acids. Germline CDR1 MNHEY, CDR2 SMNVEV (reference sequence). J gave up 6 bases and V 5 bases, and 4 bases lay outside the gene matches. The CDR3: CASSPRDRGPEAFF. The CDR3 region has the DNA TGTGCCAGCAGTCCGAGGGACAGGGGGCCTGAAGCTTTCTTT.

This clone was picked up a small number of times. The chain combines TRBV6-5 with TRBJ2-7; no clear D gene. Germline lookup yields CDR1 MNHEY and CDR2 SVGAGI. V dropped 8 bases and J dropped 1 base, with 12 bases sitting between them. CDR3 size: 13 residues. The CDR3 spells CASGRGPSYEQYF. CDR3 in DNA: TGTGCCAGCGGCCGCGGCCCTTCCTACGAGCAGTACTTC.

The chain is built from TRBV2 and TRBJ1-6, with D possibly TRBD1 on 6 matching bases. This CDR3 is 15 amino acids long. Per germline, CDR1 SNHLY and CDR2 FYNNEI. The ends were cut back, 8 bases at V and 0 bases at J, with 11 bases in the middle. DNA of the CDR3: TGTGCCAGCTACCCGGACAGCTCCTATAATTCACCCCTCCACTTT. It specifies CASYPDSSYNSPLHF.

The J gene is TRBJ2-7, the V gene TRBV5-1, with 7 bases fitting TRBD1. Germline CDR1 and CDR2: SGHRS and YFSETQ. The CDR3 length is 13 residues. J gave up 6 bases and V 6 bases, and 9 bases lay outside the gene matches. The CDR3 nucleotides read TGCGCCAGCACCAGGGGGTGGGATAGCGAGCAGTACTTC. It yields the protein CASTRGWDSEQYF.

This chain uses TRBV29-1 with TRBJ1-1; no clear D. CDR3 length: 12 amino acids. Trimming pared 4 bases from V and 1 base from J, leaving 7 bases between. Per germline, CDR1 SQVTM and CDR2 ANQGSEA. DNA of the CDR3: TGCAGCGTTGGCCTTAGGAACACTGAAGCTTTCTTT. Translating it yields CSVGLRNTEAFF.

The CDR3 nucleotides read TGTGCCAGCAGCGTAGGACTAACTAGCACAGATACGCAGTATTTT. Translation: CASSVGLTSTDTQYF. V is TRBV9 and J is TRBJ2-3; possible D gene TRBD2, 5 bases. The CDR3 spans 15 residues. CDR1 and CDR2 from the germline V gene are SGDLS and YYNGEE. Trimming removed 0 bases from V and 0 bases from J, with 8 bases in between.

CDR3 coding DNA: TGCGCCAGCCGCGGACTAGCGGGGGCAACCGGGGAGCTGTTTTTT. Its protein product is CASRGLAGATGELFF. The chain links TRBV5-1 to TRBJ2-2; 13 bases match TRBD2. J gave up 5 bases and V 7 bases, and 5 bases lay outside the gene matches. The germline V gene has CDR1 SGHRS and CDR2 YFSETQ. The CDR3 totals 15 residues.

The CDR3 DNA follows: TGTGCCAGCAGGGACAGGGTTTACGAGCAGTACTTC. Translated, it gives CASRDRVYEQYF. This chain connects TRBV2 to TRBJ2-7; 8 bases match TRBD1. The germline gives CDR1 SNHLY, CDR2 FYNNEI. V dropped 6 bases and J dropped 4; count of bases not matched to a gene: 2. CDR3 length: 12 residues.

The chain has TRBV5-4 and TRBJ2-3, with 9 bases aligning to TRBD2. V lost 3 bases, J lost 2 bases, and 7 bases stayed unmatched. The CDR3 runs 16 residues. Germline-derived CDR1 and CDR2 are SGHNT and YYREEE (reference sequence). The CDR3 DNA reads as TGTGCCAGCAGCTCAAAAGCGGGGGGAAACACAGATACGCAGTATTTT. This sequence encodes CASSSKAGGNTDTQYF. The full variable domain, in which reference TRBV5-4 and TRBJ2-3 provide the parts outside the CDR3, is ETGVTQSPTHLIKTRGQQVTLRCSSQSGHNTVSWYQQALGQGPQFIFQYYREEENGRGNFPPRFSGLQFPNYSSELNVNALELDDSALYLCASSSKAGGNTDTQYFGPGTRLTVL.

The rearrangement uses TRBV5-5 and TRBJ2-3; 8 nucleotides agree with TRBD2. Germline trimming cut 4 bases from V and 6 bases from J; bases unmatched to any gene: 10. Germline V gene data show CDR1 as SGHKS and CDR2 as YYEKEE (reference sequence). The CDR3 covers 15 residues. CDR3 in amino acids: CASSRTPGGEDTQYF. The CDR3 nucleotides read TGTGCCAGCAGCCGTACGCCGGGAGGGGAGGATACGCAGTATTTT.

The chain has TRBV14 and TRBJ1-6; the D gene is possibly TRBD1 (6 bases). The CDR3 has 15 amino acids. The ends were cut back, 4 bases at V and 8 bases at J, with 15 bases in the middle. The germline V gene encodes CDR1 SGHDN and CDR2 FVKESK. The CDR3: CASSLIQGAHSPLHF. In DNA, the CDR3 is TGTGCCAGCAGCCTGATACAGGGCGCCCATTCACCCCTCCACTTT.

This clone was recorded only once. The gene calls are TRBV5-5 and TRBJ2-1, with 7 positions matching TRBD2. The CDR3 has 14 residues. Germline CDR1 reads SGHKS; CDR2 reads YYEKEE (reference sequence). V lost 4 bases to trimming and J lost 4 bases; unmatched junction nucleotides: 5. The chain's CDR3 is CASSGGLSYNEQFF. The DNA of the CDR3 is TGTGCCAGCAGCGGGGGACTATCATACAATGAGCAGTTCTTC.

The V call is TRBV27, the J call TRBJ2-5; D unclear. The CDR3 spans 14 residues. CDR1 is MNHEY, CDR2 SMNVEV, per germline (reference sequence). V was pared by 7 bases and J by 2 bases, with 14 bases between. The DNA for the CDR3 is TGTGCCAGCAAACGATTCGGGTCACAAGAGACCCAGTACTTC. Protein product: CASKRFGSQETQYF.

J is TRBJ1-4 and V is TRBV5-6; 8 bases map to TRBD1. CDR1 and CDR2 from the germline V gene are SGHDT and YYEEEE. This CDR3 has 16 residues. The V segment lost 4 bases and the J segment 4 bases; nucleotides outside the gene matches: 9. The CDR3 reads CASSLQGAEGNEKLFF. The CDR3 DNA reads TGTGCCAGCAGCCTCCAGGGGGCTGAGGGTAATGAAAAACTGTTTTTT.

Only one count was recorded for this clone. The V gene is TRBV5-1, the J gene TRBJ2-7; tentative D call: TRBD2 (6 bases). From germline, CDR1 is SGHRS and CDR2 YFSETQ. This CDR3 region has 13 residues. Trimming pared 4 bases from V and 5 bases from J, leaving 13 bases between. DNA for the CDR3: TGCGCCAGCAGCGGGGCGTGGGGGGACGAGCAGTACTTC. This codes for CASSGAWGDEQYF.

The chain uses TRBV4-3 and TRBJ1-5; D is unresolved. Germline assignment: CDR1 LGHNA and CDR2 YSLEER. CDR3 length equals 13 residues. The V gene lost 0 bases and the J gene lost 5 bases, with 5 bases spanning the gap. The CDR3 is CASSQDRDQPQHF. In DNA form, the CDR3 reads TGCGCCAGCAGCCAAGATCGGGATCAGCCCCAGCATTTT.

The rearrangement joins TRBV24-1 to TRBJ2-1, with 7 nucleotides matching TRBD1. Germline CDR1 KGHDR, CDR2 SFDVKD. V dropped 7 bases and J dropped 5; count of bases not matched to a gene: 10. This CDR3 comprises 15 residues. CDR3 amino acids: CATSTIGTADNEQFF. CDR3 coding DNA: TGTGCCACCAGCACCATTGGGACAGCAGACAATGAGCAGTTCTTC.

This clone was seen just once. The chain employs TRBV11-2 and TRBJ2-7; 7 positions agree with TRBD2. With 0 bases clipped from V and 2 bases from J, the junction kept 4 bases outside the gene matches. CDR1 and CDR2 (germline): SGHAT, FQNNGV. CDR3 length: 15 residues. The CDR3 DNA is TGTGCCAGCAGCTTAGAGGGGAGGGCTCCCTACGAGCAGTACTTC. Its protein product is CASSLEGRAPYEQYF.

This rearrangement joins TRBV2 to TRBJ1-5; 8 bases fit TRBD1. Per the germline V gene, CDR1 is SNHLY and CDR2 is FYNNEI. CDR3 size: 15 residues. Germline trimming cut 4 bases from V and 4 bases from J; bases unmatched to any gene: 6. CDR3 residues: CASSAGQVGNQPQHF. The CDR3 DNA sequence: TGTGCCAGCAGTGCGGGACAGGTGGGAAATCAGCCCCAGCATTTT.

A few counts support this clone. V gene TRBV6-5 combines with J gene TRBJ1-2; D gene uncertain. This CDR3 contains 13 residues. Germline V gene lookup returns CDR1 MNHEY and CDR2 SVGAGI. V lost 10 bases, J lost 7 bases, and 19 bases lay in between. The CDR3 DNA reads as TGTGCCACCACCCCCGAGGGCCGCGGTGGCTACACCTTC. It yields the protein CATTPEGRGGYTF.

The chain is built from TRBV2 and TRBJ1-5; 7 nucleotides line up with TRBD1. This CDR3 has 13 amino acids. The V gene end was trimmed by 2 bases and the J gene end by 7 bases; junction bases not matched to a gene: 2. Per germline, CDR1 SNHLY and CDR2 FYNNEI. The CDR3 DNA follows: TGTGCCAGCAGTGAACAGGGGGGCCAGCCCCAGCATTTT. Translation gives CASSEQGGQPQHF.